This TCR beta chain was found in a study of blood T cell repertoires in COVID-19. Study overall: Acute-phase and convalescent COVID-19 samples originated in the United States, Italy and Spain.

The CDR3 is 16 amino acids. Data came from immunoSEQ multiplex PCR; TCRdb stores just in-frame clones and leaves some out. The sample lists approximately 120,000 clones, around 74% occurring once. This clonotype originated in a man in his 60s with acute or convalescent COVID-19. This chain links TRBV12-2 with TRBJ1-2; TRBD1, the table's D call, lacks a check against the DNA. TRBV12-2 is annotated as a pseudogene. The sample taken for sequencing was peripheral blood. As DNA, the CDR3 is TGCGCAAGTCGCTTAGGACACAACGATGCTAACTATGGCTACACCTTC. Amino acid sequence: CASRLGHNDANYGYTF.